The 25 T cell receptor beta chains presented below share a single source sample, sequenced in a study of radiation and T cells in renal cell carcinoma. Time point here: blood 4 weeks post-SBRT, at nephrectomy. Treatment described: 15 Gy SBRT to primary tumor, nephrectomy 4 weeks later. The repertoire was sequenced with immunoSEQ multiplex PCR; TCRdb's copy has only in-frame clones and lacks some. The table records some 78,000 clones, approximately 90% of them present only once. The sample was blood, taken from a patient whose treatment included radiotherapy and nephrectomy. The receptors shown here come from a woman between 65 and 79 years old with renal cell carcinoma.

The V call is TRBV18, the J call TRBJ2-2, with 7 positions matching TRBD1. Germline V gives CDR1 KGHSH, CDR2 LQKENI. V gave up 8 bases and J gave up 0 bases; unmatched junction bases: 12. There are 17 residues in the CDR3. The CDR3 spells CASTPLNRGANTGELFF. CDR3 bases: TGTGCCAGCACCCCCCTTAACAGGGGTGCGAACACCGGGGAGCTGTTTTTT.

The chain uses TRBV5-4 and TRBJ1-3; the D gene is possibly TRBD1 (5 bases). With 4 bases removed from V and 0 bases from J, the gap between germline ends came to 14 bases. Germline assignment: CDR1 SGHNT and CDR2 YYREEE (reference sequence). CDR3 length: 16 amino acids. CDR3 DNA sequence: TGTGCCAGCAGCAACCCGGGACGTAGCTCTGGAAACACCATATATTTT. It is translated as CASSNPGRSSGNTIYF. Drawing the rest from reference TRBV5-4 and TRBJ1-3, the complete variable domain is ETGVTQSPTHLIKTRGQQVTLRCSSQSGHNTVSWYQQALGQGPQFIFQYYREEENGRGNFPPRFSGLQFPNYSSELNVNALELDDSALYLCASSNPGRSSGNTIYFGEGSWLTVV.

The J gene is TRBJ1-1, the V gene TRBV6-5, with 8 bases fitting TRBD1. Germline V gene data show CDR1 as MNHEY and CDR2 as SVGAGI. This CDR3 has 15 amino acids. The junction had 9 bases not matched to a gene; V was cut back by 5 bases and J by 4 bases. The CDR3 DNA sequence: TGTGCCAGCAGTACCCTCAGGGGGCGTATCACTGAAGCTTTCTTT. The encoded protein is CASSTLRGRITEAFF.

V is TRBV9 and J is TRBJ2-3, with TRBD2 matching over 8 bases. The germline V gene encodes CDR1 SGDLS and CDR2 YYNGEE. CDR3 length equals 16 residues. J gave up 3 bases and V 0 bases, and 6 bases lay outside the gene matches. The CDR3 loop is CASSVADGGATDTQYF. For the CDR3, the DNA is TGTGCCAGCAGCGTAGCCGACGGGGGGGCAACAGATACGCAGTATTTT.

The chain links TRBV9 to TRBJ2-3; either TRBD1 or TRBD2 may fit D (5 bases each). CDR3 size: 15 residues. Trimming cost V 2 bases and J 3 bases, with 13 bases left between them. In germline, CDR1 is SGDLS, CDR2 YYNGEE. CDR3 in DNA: TGTGCCAGCAGCGTCGGCTGGGGGATGACAGATACGCAGTATTTT. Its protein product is CASSVGWGMTDTQYF.

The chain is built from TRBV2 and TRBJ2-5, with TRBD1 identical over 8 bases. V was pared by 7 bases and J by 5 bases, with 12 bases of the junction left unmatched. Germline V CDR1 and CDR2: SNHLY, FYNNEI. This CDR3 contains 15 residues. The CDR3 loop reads CASTDRGLSQETQYF. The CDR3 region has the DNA TGTGCCAGCACAGACAGGGGACTCTCCCAGGAGACCCAGTACTTC. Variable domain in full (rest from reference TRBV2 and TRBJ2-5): EPEVTQTPSHQVTQMGQEVILRCVPISNHLYFYWYRQILGQKVEFLVSFYNNEISEKSEIFDDQFSVERPDGSNFTLKIRSTKLEDSAMYFCASTDRGLSQETQYFGPGTRLLVL.

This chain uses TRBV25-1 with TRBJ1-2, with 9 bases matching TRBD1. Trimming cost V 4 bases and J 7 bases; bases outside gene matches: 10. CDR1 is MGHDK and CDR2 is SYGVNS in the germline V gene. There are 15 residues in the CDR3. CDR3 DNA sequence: TGTGCCAGCAGTGCGATAACAGGGGGCGCAATTGGCTACACCTTC. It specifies CASSAITGGAIGYTF.

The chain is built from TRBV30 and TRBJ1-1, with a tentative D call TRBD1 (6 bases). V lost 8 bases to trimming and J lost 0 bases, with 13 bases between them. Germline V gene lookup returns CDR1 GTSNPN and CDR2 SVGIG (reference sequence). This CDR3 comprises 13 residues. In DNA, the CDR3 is TGTGCCGGGACACTAGGCATGAACACTGAAGCTTTCTTT. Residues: CAGTLGMNTEAFF.

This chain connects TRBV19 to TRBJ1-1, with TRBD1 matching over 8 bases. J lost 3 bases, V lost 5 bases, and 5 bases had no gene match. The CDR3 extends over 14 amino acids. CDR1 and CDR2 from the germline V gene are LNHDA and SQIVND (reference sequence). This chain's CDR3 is CASSLRTGHTEAFF. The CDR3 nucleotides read TGTGCCAGTAGTCTCCGGACAGGGCACACTGAAGCTTTCTTT.

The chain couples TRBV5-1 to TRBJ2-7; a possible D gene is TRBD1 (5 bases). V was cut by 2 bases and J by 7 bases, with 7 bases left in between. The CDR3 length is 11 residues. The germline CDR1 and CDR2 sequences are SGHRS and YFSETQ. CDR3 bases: TGCGCCAGCAGCTTAGCAGGGGAGCAGTACTTC. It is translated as CASSLAGEQYF.

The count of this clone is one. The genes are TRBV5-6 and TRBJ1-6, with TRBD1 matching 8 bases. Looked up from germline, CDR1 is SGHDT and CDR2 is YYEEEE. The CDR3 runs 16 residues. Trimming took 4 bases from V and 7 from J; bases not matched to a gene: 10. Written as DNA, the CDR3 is TGTGCCAGCAGCCTAAAGACAGGGGTGACGAATTCACCCCTCCACTTT. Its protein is CASSLKTGVTNSPLHF.

The CDR3 region is CASSPIHTKNTEAFF. The CDR3 bases are TGTGCCAGCTCACCTATACACACAAAGAACACTGAAGCTTTCTTT. The chain carries TRBV18 and TRBJ1-1; D gene unclear. Deletions cut 3 bases from V and 1 base from J, with 12 bases between. The CDR3 has 15 residues. Germline V CDR1 and CDR2: KGHSH, LQKENI. The whole variable domain, remainder taken from reference TRBV18 and TRBJ1-1, is NAGVMQNPRHLVRRRGQEARLRCSPMKGHSHVYWYRQLPEEGLKFMVYLQKENIIDESGMPKERFSAEFPKEGPSILRIQQVVRGDSAAYFCASSPIHTKNTEAFFGQGTRLTVV.

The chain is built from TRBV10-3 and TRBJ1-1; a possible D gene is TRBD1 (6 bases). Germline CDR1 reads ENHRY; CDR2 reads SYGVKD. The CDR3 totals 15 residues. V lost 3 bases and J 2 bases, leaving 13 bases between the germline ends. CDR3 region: CAISEQGHQNTEAFF. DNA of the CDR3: TGTGCCATCAGTGAACAGGGACACCAAAACACTGAAGCTTTCTTT.

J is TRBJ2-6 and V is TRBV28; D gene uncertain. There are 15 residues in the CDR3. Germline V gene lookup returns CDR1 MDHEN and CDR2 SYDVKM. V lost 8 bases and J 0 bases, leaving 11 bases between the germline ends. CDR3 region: CASADGRSGANVLTF. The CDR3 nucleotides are TGTGCCAGCGCCGACGGACGCTCTGGGGCCAACGTCCTGACTTTC.

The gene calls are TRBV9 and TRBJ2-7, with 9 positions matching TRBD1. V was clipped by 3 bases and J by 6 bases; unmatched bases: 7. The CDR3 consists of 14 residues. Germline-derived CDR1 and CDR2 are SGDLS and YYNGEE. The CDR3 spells CASSALQGQGEQYF. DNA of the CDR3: TGTGCCAGCAGCGCGCTACAGGGACAGGGCGAGCAGTACTTC. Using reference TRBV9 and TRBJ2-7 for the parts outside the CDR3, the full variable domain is DSGVTQTPKHLITATGQRVTLRCSPRSGDLSVYWYQQSLDQGLQFLIQYYNGEERAKGNILERFSAQQFPDLHSELNLSSLELGDSALYFCASSALQGQGEQYFGPGTRLTVT.

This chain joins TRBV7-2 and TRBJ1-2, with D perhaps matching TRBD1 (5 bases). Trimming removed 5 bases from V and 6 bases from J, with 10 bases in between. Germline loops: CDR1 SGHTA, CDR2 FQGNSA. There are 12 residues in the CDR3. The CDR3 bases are TGTGCCAGCAGCCCGACGGGGGATGGCTACACCTTC. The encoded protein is CASSPTGDGYTF.

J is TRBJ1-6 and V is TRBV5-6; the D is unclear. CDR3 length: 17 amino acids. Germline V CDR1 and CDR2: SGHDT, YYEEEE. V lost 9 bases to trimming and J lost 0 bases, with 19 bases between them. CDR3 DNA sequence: TGTGCCACCCCGGTTGAGACAACCAGCTCCTATAATTCACCCCTCCACTTT. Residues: CATPVETTSSYNSPLHF.

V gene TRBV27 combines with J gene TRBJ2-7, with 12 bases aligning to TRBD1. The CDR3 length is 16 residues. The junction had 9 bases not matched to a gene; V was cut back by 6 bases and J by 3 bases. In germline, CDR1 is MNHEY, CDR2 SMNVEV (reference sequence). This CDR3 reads CASRRDGTGGIYEQYF. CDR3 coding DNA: TGTGCCAGCAGACGAGATGGGACAGGGGGCATCTACGAGCAGTACTTC.

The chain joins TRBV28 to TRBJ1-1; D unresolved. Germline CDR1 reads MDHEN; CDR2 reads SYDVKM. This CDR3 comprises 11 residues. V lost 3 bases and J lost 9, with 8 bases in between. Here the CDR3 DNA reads TGTGCCAGCAGTTTCACGAGAAAAGCTTTCTTT. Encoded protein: CASSFTRKAFF.

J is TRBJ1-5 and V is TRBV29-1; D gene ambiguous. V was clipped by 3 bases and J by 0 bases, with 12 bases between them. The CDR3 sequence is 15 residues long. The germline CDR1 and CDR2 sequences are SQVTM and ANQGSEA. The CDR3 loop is CSVEWTDISNQPQHF. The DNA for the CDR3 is TGCAGCGTTGAGTGGACCGACATTAGCAATCAGCCCCAGCATTTT.

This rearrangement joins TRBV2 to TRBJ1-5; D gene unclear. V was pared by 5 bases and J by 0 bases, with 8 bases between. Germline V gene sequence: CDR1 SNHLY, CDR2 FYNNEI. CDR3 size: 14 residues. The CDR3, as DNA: TGTGCCAGCAGTTTCAGAGATAGCAATCAGCCCCAGCATTTT. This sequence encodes CASSFRDSNQPQHF.

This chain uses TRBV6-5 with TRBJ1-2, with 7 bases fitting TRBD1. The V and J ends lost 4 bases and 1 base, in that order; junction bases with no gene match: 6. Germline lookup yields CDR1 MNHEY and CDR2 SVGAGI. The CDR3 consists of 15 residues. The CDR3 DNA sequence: TGTGCCAGCAGTTCCCCCGCAGGGGGTAACTATGGCTACACCTTC. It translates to CASSSPAGGNYGYTF.

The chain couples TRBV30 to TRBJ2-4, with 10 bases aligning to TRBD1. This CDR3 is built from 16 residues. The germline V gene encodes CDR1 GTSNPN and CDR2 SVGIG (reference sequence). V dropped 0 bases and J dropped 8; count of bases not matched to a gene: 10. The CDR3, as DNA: TGTGCCTGGAGTGTGAGGCTAGGACAGGGGGTGGACATTCAGTACTTC. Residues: CAWSVRLGQGVDIQYF. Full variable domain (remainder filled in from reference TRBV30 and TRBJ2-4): SQTIHQWPATLVQPVGSPLSLECTVEGTSNPNLYWYRQAAGRGLQLLFYSVGIGQISSEVPQNLSASRPQDRQFILSSKKLLLSDSGFYLCAWSVRLGQGVDIQYFGAGTRLSVL.

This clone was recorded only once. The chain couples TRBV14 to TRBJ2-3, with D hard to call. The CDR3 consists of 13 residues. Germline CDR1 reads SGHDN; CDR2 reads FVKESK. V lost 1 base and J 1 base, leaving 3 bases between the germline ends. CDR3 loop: CASSQGGTDTQYF. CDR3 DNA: TGTGCCAGCAGCCAAGGGGGCACAGATACGCAGTATTTT.

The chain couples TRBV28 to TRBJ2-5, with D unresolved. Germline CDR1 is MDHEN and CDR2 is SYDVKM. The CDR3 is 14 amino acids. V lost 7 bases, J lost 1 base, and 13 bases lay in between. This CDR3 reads CASTDAGLQETQYF. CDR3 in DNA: TGTGCCAGCACCGACGCAGGTCTCCAAGAGACCCAGTACTTC.